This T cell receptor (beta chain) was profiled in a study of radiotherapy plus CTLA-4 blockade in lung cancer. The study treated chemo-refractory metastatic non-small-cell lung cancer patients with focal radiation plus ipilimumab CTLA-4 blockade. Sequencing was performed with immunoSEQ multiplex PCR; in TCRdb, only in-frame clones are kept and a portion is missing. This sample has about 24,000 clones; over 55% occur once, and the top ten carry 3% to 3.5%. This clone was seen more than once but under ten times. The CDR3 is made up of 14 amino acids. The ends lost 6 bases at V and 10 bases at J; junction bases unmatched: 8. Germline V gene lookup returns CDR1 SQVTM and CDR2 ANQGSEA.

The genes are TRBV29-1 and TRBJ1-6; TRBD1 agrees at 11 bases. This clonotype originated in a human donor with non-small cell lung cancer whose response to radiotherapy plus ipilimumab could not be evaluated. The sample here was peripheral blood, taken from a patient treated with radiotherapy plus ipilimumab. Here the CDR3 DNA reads TGCAGCGTCTCTTGGGGACAGGGGGACTCACCCCTCCACTTT. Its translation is CSVSWGQGDSPLHF. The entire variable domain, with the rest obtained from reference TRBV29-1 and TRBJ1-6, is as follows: SAVISQKPSRDICQRGTSLTIQCQVDSQVTMMFWYRQQPGQSLTLIATANQGSEATYESGFVIDKFPISRPNLTFSTLTVSNMSPEDSSIYLCSVSWGQGDSPLHFGNGTRLTVT.